The 7 T cell receptor beta chains below were found in one sample sequenced in a study of monozygotic twins with inflammatory bowel disease. TCRdb reprocessed the 5' RACE reads and keeps a single row for each CDR3 protein, giving no DNA. The sample's table shows approximately 300,000 distinct CDR3 sequences. The material sequenced was blood. These receptors were taken from a human donor with ulcerative colitis or Crohn's disease, or a healthy co-twin of an affected twin (not recorded which).

The chain is built from TRBV4-1 and TRBJ2-7; TCRdb outputs TRBD2, but without DNA this stays unchecked. Per the germline V gene, CDR1 is MGHRA and CDR2 is YSYEKL. The CDR3 runs 16 residues. CDR3 loop: CASSDLAGTLPYEQYF.

The genes are TRBV14 and TRBJ1-1; no DNA is available, so the TRBD1 call from TCRdb remains unchecked. The CDR3 is 15 amino acids. The germline gives CDR1 SGHDN, CDR2 FVKESK. The CDR3 reads CASSQVGGFGTEAFF. The full variable domain, with the rest looked up from reference TRBV14 and TRBJ1-1, is EAGVTQFPSHSVIEKGQTVTLRCDPISGHDNLYWYRRVMGKEIKFLLHFVKESKQDESGMPNNRFLAERTGGTYSTLKVQPAELEDSGVYFCASSQVGGFGTEAFFGQGTRLTVV.

This chain links TRBV7-2 with TRBJ2-7. The CDR3 has 13 amino acids. From germline, CDR1 is SGHTA and CDR2 FQGNSA. The CDR3: CASTQSSSYEQYF.

The V call is TRBV7-9, the J call TRBJ2-1; the D call of TRBD2 rests on TCRdb alone, since no DNA is present to check it. The CDR3 contains 16 residues. The V gene's germline CDR1 is SEHNR and CDR2 FQNEAQ (reference sequence). The CDR3 is CASSLAGTSGRTEQFF.

The chain recombines TRBV4-1 with TRBJ2-6; the D call from TCRdb, TRBD1, cannot be confirmed without DNA. The CDR3 covers 20 residues. Germline CDR1 and CDR2: MGHRA and YSYEKL. CDR3 sequence: CASSLQGQSRSMSGANVLTF.

The chain employs TRBV19 and TRBJ2-1; lacking DNA, the TRBD2 call made by TCRdb goes unchecked. The CDR3 length is 20 residues. The V gene's germline CDR1 is LNHDA and CDR2 SQIVND (reference sequence). CDR3: CASSIGGPSGGRSSYNEQFF.

J is TRBJ1-4 and V is TRBV6-4. CDR3 length: 15 amino acids. Germline CDR1 is MRHNA and CDR2 is SNTAGT. This CDR3 reads CASSEVHERGEKLFF.